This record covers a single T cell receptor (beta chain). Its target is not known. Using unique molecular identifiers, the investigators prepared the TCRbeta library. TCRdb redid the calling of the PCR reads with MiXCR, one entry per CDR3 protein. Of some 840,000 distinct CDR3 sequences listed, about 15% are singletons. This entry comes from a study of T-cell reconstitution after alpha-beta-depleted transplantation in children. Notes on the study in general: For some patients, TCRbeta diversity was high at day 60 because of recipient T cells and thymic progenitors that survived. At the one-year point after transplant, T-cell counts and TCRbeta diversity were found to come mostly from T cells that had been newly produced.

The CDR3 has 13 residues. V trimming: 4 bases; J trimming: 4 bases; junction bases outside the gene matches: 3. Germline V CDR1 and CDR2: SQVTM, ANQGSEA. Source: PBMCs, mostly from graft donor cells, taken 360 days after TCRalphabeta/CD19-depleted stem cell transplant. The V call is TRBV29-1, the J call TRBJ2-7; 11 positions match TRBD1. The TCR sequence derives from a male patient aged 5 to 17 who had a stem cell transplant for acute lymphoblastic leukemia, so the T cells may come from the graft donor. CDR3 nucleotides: TGCAGCGTTGGAGGACAGGGGGCTTACGAGCAGTACTTC. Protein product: CSVGGQGAYEQYF.